Shown below are 19 T cell receptor beta chains from a single sample sequenced in a study of T cells in Graves' hyperthyroidism and ophthalmopathy. The source material, RNA transcripts, was used to amplify TCR beta CDR3 regions. When the TCR CDR3 underwent first-round RT-PCR, the HTBI primer set was used. TCRdb recomputed calls from the multiplex PCR reads with MiXCR, one row per CDR3 protein. The data contain 540,000 or so distinct CDR3 sequences, roughly 50% of them singletons. Sequenced material: peripheral blood or thyroid tissue (not recorded which). The receptors stem from an adult woman with Graves' disease, either hyperthyroidism or ophthalmopathy (not recorded which).

As to this clonotype: The junction departs from germline at one end; a sequencing error may be responsible. The chain is built from TRBV5-5 and TRBJ2-5; D gene ambiguous. The CDR3 spans 16 residues. From germline, CDR1 is SGHKS and CDR2 YYEKEE (reference sequence). Here the CDR3 reads CASSFGALGLQETQYF. CDR3 coding DNA: TGCGCCAGCAGCTTTGGAGCTCTCGGATTACAAGAGACCCAGTACTTC.

This clonotype was recorded a few times. The chain employs TRBV19 and TRBJ1-5; 8 bases align to TRBD1. The CDR3 loop spans 16 amino acids. Germline V lookup: CDR1 LNHDA, CDR2 SQIVND (reference sequence). Losses at the gene ends were 0 bases for V and 11 bases for J; bases not matched to a gene: 12. DNA of the CDR3: TGTGCCAGTAGTATAGATCGGCAGGGGGCGTCGAAGACCCAGCATTTT. Protein sequence: CASSIDRQGASKTQHF.

Ten or more counts support this clonotype. The genes are TRBV6-1 and TRBJ1-5, with 9 bases identical to TRBD1. The CDR3 covers 15 residues. Unmatched junction bases numbered 13, after V lost 11 bases and J lost 5 bases. Germline V gives CDR1 MNHNS, CDR2 SASEGT. Here the CDR3 DNA reads TGTGCCGTCCGACCCCGGGACAGGGTCCATCAGCCCCAGCATTTT. Translating gives CAVRPRDRVHQPQHF.

The chain carries TRBV24-1 and TRBJ1-5; D is possibly TRBD1 (5 bases). The CDR3 is 14 amino acids. CDR1 is KGHDR, CDR2 SFDVKD, per germline. The V end lost 5 bases, the J end lost 7 bases, and 14 bases lay between the germline ends. The CDR3 sequence is CATSARDRAQPQHF. CDR3 in DNA: TGTGCCACCAGTGCTAGGGACCGGGCCCAGCCCCAGCATTTT.

The V gene is TRBV29-1, the J gene TRBJ1-2; a weak D match, TRBD1 (5 bases). Germline lookup yields CDR1 SQVTM and CDR2 ANQGSEA. Trimming took off 8 bases at V and 8 bases at J, with 15 bases between the two ends. The CDR3 is 11 residues long. CDR3 loop: CSLWGTGGYTF. The CDR3 DNA follows: TGCAGCCTCTGGGGGACGGGCGGCTACACCTTC.

The chain uses TRBV10-3 and TRBJ2-5; 9 bases map to TRBD2. The V gene end was trimmed by 6 bases and the J gene end by 11 bases; junction bases not matched to a gene: 13. Per the germline V gene, CDR1 is ENHRY and CDR2 is SYGVKD. This CDR3 has 14 residues. The CDR3 protein is CAIRGLASYNEQYF. Here the CDR3 DNA reads TGTGCCATCAGAGGACTAGCGTCGTACAATGAGCAGTACTTC.

This chain joins TRBV12-3 or TRBV12-4 and TRBJ1-2; unclear D gene. Trimming left V 3 bases short and J 1 base short, with 15 bases between. The CDR3 contains 16 residues. CDR3 DNA sequence: TGTGCCAGCAGTTTCCCCCCTGGTCCCGTTAACTATGGCTACACCTTC. Protein: CASSFPPGPVNYGYTF.

The CDR3 coding sequence is TGTGCCAGCAGCCAAAGGTCAGGGGCTAATGAAAAACTGTTTTTT. Residues: CASSQRSGANEKLFF. This chain links TRBV2 with TRBJ1-4, with D perhaps matching TRBD1 (6 bases). The V end was cut by 6 bases, the J end by 3 bases, with 14 bases between. Per germline, CDR1 SNHLY and CDR2 FYNNEI. CDR3 length: 15 amino acids.

A word on this clonotype: A much larger clone lies a single base off, so this may be a read error. The gene calls are TRBV18 and TRBJ2-5, with D perhaps matching TRBD2 (6 bases). Germline CDR1 is KGHSH and CDR2 is LQKENI. This CDR3 is built from 14 residues. The CDR3 region is CTSSPASVGETQYF. Written as DNA, the CDR3 is TGTACCAGCTCACCAGCTAGCGTGGGAGAGACCCAGTACTTC.

In this sample, this clonotype turned up many times. J is TRBJ2-2 and V is TRBV4-2; 7 nucleotides align to TRBD1. CDR3 size: 17 residues. The J segment lost 5 bases and the V segment lost 0 bases, leaving 9 bases of the junction unmatched. Germline CDR1 reads LGHNA; CDR2 reads YNFKEQ. CDR3: CASSQDYRQGLTGELFF. In DNA form, the CDR3 reads TGTGCCAGCAGCCAAGATTATCGACAGGGCCTAACCGGGGAGCTGTTTTTT.

At least ten counts were recorded for this clonotype. This rearrangement joins TRBV20-1 to TRBJ2-7, with TRBD1 matching over 7 bases. Looked up from germline, CDR1 is DFQATT and CDR2 is SNEGSKA (reference sequence). V gave up 6 bases and J gave up 2 bases; unmatched junction bases: 7. This CDR3 contains 13 residues. The CDR3 loop is CSALTGSTYEQYF. The CDR3 nucleotides read TGCAGTGCCCTGACAGGGTCTACCTACGAGCAGTACTTC.

Ten or more counts support this clonotype. The rearrangement links TRBV7-9 to TRBJ1-5, with D maybe TRBD1 (5 bases). Trimming shortened V by 3 bases and J by 7 bases, and 7 bases separated the two germline ends. Germline V gene lookup returns CDR1 SEHNR and CDR2 FQNEAQ (reference sequence). CDR3 size: 12 residues. This CDR3 reads CASSFGAQPQHF. The CDR3 region has the DNA TGTGCCAGCAGCTTTGGGGCGCAGCCCCAGCATTTT.

This clonotype came up many times. The chain employs TRBV6-6 and TRBJ1-5; D unclear. This CDR3 spans 14 amino acids. Trimming took off 0 bases at V and 8 bases at J, with 11 bases between the two ends. Germline-derived CDR1 and CDR2 are MNHNY and SVGAGI (reference sequence). In DNA, the CDR3 is TGTGCCAGCAGTTACTCGGGCGAGAGGGAGCCCCAGCATTTT. Translated: CASSYSGEREPQHF.

The chain is built from TRBV15 and TRBJ2-5, with 9 bases matching TRBD2. V trimming: 1 base; J trimming: 7 bases; junction bases outside the gene matches: 13. CDR3 length: 17 amino acids. Germline lookup yields CDR1 LNHNV and CDR2 YYDKDF (reference sequence). The CDR3 loop is CATSRGRRAGGPGTQYF. The CDR3, as DNA: TGTGCCACCAGCAGAGGCCGACGGGCGGGAGGGCCCGGGACCCAGTACTTC.

The chain couples TRBV29-1 to TRBJ2-7, with D perhaps matching TRBD2 (5 bases). There are 14 residues in the CDR3. Deletions cut 1 base from V and 3 bases from J, with 13 bases between. CDR1 is SQVTM and CDR2 is ANQGSEA in the germline V gene. The CDR3 loop is CSVEVVGRSYEQYF. The CDR3 nucleotides are TGCAGCGTTGAAGTAGTAGGGAGAAGCTACGAGCAGTACTTC.

The chain recombines TRBV15 with TRBJ1-5; unclear D gene. The CDR3 is 13 amino acids. Per the germline V gene, CDR1 is LNHNV and CDR2 is YYDKDF (reference sequence). V was clipped by 1 base and J by 4 bases, with 5 bases between them. CDR3 DNA: TGTGCCACCAGCAGAGGTCTTAATCAGCCCCAGCATTTT. This sequence encodes CATSRGLNQPQHF.

In its sample, this clonotype was seen many times. The chain employs TRBV5-6 and TRBJ2-5; maybe TRBD1 (6 bases). CDR1 SGHDT and CDR2 YYEEEE come from the germline V gene. The germline V and J ends were trimmed by 1 base and 5 bases, with 21 bases remaining between them. The CDR3 totals 17 residues. This CDR3 is CASSLSIRGLQRETQYF. CDR3 DNA: TGTGCCAGCAGCTTGAGCATCAGGGGCCTACAGCGGGAGACCCAGTACTTC.

This clonotype was counted at least ten times. The chain recombines TRBV7-8 with TRBJ2-2; D not certain. Germline assignment: CDR1 SGHVS and CDR2 FQNEAQ. The V end was cut by 1 base, the J end by 0 bases, with 15 bases between. CDR3 size: 18 residues. The CDR3 nucleotides read TGTGCCAGCAGCTTAGGTATTTTGGCACGATCGAACACCGGGGAGCTGTTTTTT. It encodes CASSLGILARSNTGELFF.

This clonotype has a handful of counts. The gene calls are TRBV10-1 and TRBJ1-6, with TRBD1 as a possible D gene (6 bases). This CDR3 spans 14 amino acids. V lost 3 bases to trimming and J lost 7 bases, with 10 bases between them. Germline V gene lookup returns CDR1 WNHNN and CDR2 SYGVQD (reference sequence). Here the CDR3 reads CASSDGQWNSPLHF. For the CDR3, the DNA is TGCGCCAGCAGTGACGGACAGTGGAATTCACCCCTCCACTTT.